This TCR beta chain was sequenced for a study of beta chain features in type 1 diabetes. The trim removed 3 bases at V and 2 bases at J, leaving 2 bases unmatched. The CDR3 is 16 residues long. In germline, CDR1 is LNHDA, CDR2 SQIVND (reference sequence). Expressed TCRB transcripts were sequenced because the isolated RNA had all been reverse transcribed beforehand. Assay: immunoSEQ multiplex PCR; the TCRdb copy retains only in-frame clones and omits some. Among roughly 230,000 clones listed, around 10% were seen once. The chain is built from TRBV19 and TRBJ2-1, with 12 bases matching TRBD2. Source material: naive CD4+ T cells from blood. The sequence was collected from a woman aged 18-30 years in good health. This chain's CDR3 is CASSIRTSGAYNEQFF. The DNA for the CDR3 is TGTGCCAGTAGTATCCGGACTAGCGGGGCCTACAATGAGCAGTTCTTC.